These 11 T cell receptor beta chains originate from one sample sequenced in a study of CD8+ T cells in alopecia areata. The treatment was: oral pan-JAK inhibitor, 5-10 mg twice daily. Extracted from the samples, RNA was reverse transcribed into cDNA to serve as the sequencing template. Only in-frame clones appear in the TCRdb table, and some are missing; sequencing was by immunoSEQ multiplex PCR. The data show about 140,000 clones, 70% to 90% seen once. This sample comprised CD8+ T cells sorted from blood, obtained at week 4, from a patient treated with tofacitinib. Receptors originate from a human donor with alopecia areata.

This rearrangement joins TRBV4-1 to TRBJ1-4; D not resolved. The V gene's germline CDR1 is MGHRA and CDR2 YSYEKL. Trimming removed 1 base from V and 7 bases from J, with 16 bases in between. The CDR3 is 16 residues long. Written as DNA, the CDR3 is TGCGCCAGCAGCCAAGGTTGGGCCCAAAGCGGTGAAAAACTGTTTTTT. Residues: CASSQGWAQSGEKLFF.

This chain joins TRBV6-6 and TRBJ2-5; possible D gene TRBD1, 6 bases. The DNA matches TRBJ2-7 better at its end, which makes the J call doubtful. CDR3 length: 15 residues. The germline CDR1 and CDR2 sequences are MNHNY and SVGAGI (reference sequence). CDR3 in amino acids: CASSSRDISPYEQYF. CDR3 nucleotides: TGTGCCAGCAGCAGCCGGGACATATCCCCCTACGAGCAGTACTTC.

The gene calls are TRBV7-2 and TRBJ2-1, with D possibly being TRBD1 (5 bases). CDR1 SGHTA and CDR2 FQGNSA come from the germline V gene. The CDR3 is made up of 17 amino acids. V was cut by 1 base and J by 0 bases, with 13 bases left in between. CDR3 amino acids: CASSLGVQGNSYNEQFF. The DNA of the CDR3 is TGTGCCAGCAGCTTAGGGGTGCAGGGAAACTCCTACAATGAGCAGTTCTTC.

The chain couples TRBV7-9 to TRBJ1-1, with unresolved D. Trimming removed 4 bases at V and 2 bases at J, with 5 bases between. The germline gives CDR1 SEHNR, CDR2 FQNEAQ (reference sequence). The CDR3 spans 12 residues. The CDR3 bases are TGTGCCAGCAGCTACCTTAACACTGAAGCTTTCTTT. It encodes CASSYLNTEAFF.

This rearrangement joins TRBV7-3 to TRBJ1-2; 8 nucleotides agree with TRBD1. Losses at the gene ends were 3 bases for V and 1 base for J; bases not matched to a gene: 13. Germline lookup yields CDR1 SGHTA and CDR2 FQGTGA. The CDR3 length is 18 residues. CDR3 sequence reads: CASSLLGPGQGYNYGYTF. The CDR3 nucleotides are TGTGCCAGCAGCTTGTTAGGGCCCGGACAGGGATATAACTATGGCTACACCTTC.

CDR3 loop: CATSRDYRTVNTEAFF. Written as DNA, the CDR3 is TGTGCCACCAGCAGGGACTACCGGACGGTGAACACTGAAGCTTTCTTT. The chain recombines TRBV15 with TRBJ1-1; no clear D gene. V lost 3 bases and J lost 0, with 14 bases in between. The CDR3 runs to 16 residues. Germline assignment: CDR1 LNHNV and CDR2 YYDKDF (reference sequence).

V is TRBV11-2 and J is TRBJ2-7; D is tentatively TRBD1 or TRBD2 (6 bases each). V gave up 5 bases and J gave up 6 bases, with 14 bases separating them. CDR1 is SGHAT and CDR2 is FQNNGV in the germline V gene. This CDR3 comprises 13 residues. The CDR3 DNA reads as TGTGCCAGCAGCCGGGGGCTTGCGGGCGAGCAGTACTTC. Protein product: CASSRGLAGEQYF.

About this clone itself: Other DNA sequences within the sample encode an identical CDR3. This chain uses TRBV19 with TRBJ1-5, with D unclear. Trimming left V 7 bases short and J 5 bases short, with 9 bases between. Germline V gene data show CDR1 as LNHDA and CDR2 as SQIVND (reference sequence). The CDR3 runs 12 residues. DNA of the CDR3: TGTGCCAGTAATTGGGGAGATCAGCCCCAGCATTTT. It is translated as CASNWGDQPQHF. Complete variable domain (other parts from reference TRBV19 and TRBJ1-5): DGGITQSPKYLFRKEGQNVTLSCEQNLNHDAMYWYRQDPGQGLRLIYYSQIVNDFQKGDIAEGYSVSREKKESFPLTVTSAQKNPTAFYLCASNWGDQPQHFGDGTRLSIL.

The rearrangement uses TRBV5-4 and TRBJ1-1; D gene uncertain. Trimming removed 4 bases at V and 0 bases at J, with 10 bases between. The CDR3 spans 14 residues. The germline V gene encodes CDR1 SGHNT and CDR2 YYREEE (reference sequence). CDR3 DNA sequence: TGTGCCAGCAGCCCATCACAGATGAACACTGAAGCTTTCTTT. Translated, it gives CASSPSQMNTEAFF.

The chain joins TRBV4-2 to TRBJ2-1; D is perhaps TRBD2 (6 bases). This CDR3 has 13 residues. Germline V gene lookup returns CDR1 LGHNA and CDR2 YNFKEQ. V was shortened by 3 bases and J by 8 bases, with 11 bases between the two germline ends. The CDR3 loop is CASSHPSGDEQFF. CDR3 DNA: TGTGCCAGCAGCCACCCTTCGGGAGATGAGCAGTTCTTC.

The V and J genes are TRBV7-2 and TRBJ2-7; 9 bases are a match to TRBD1. This CDR3 region has 14 residues. CDR1 SGHTA and CDR2 FQGNSA come from the germline V gene. Trimming at V came to 8 bases and at J to 4 bases, leaving 9 bases not matched to a gene. In DNA, the CDR3 is TGTGCCAGCCTGAACCCGGGACAGGGATACGAGCAGTACTTC. Translation gives CASLNPGQGYEQYF. The whole variable domain, filled in from reference TRBV7-2 and TRBJ2-7, reads GAGVSQSPSNKVTEKGKDVELRCDPISGHTALYWYRQSLGQGLEFLIYFQGNSAPDKSGLPSDRFSAERTGGSVSTLTIQRTQQEDSAVYLCASLNPGQGYEQYFGPGTRLTVT.